The 26 T cell receptor beta chains below were found in one sample sequenced in a study of persistence of HIV-infected CD4 T cells. Cells were stimulated with overlapping HIV-1 Gag 15-mer peptides. Responding CD4+ T cells were sorted by upregulation of both CD40 ligand and CD69. This was the immunoSEQ version 4 assay in survey mode. This table comes from immunoSEQ multiplex PCR, and its TCRdb copy is limited to in-frame clones, with some not included. The profile shows under 40,000 clones, roughly three quarters of them singletons. The antigens for these receptors are not known. The specimen was CD4+ T cells sorted from PBMCs after roughly 18-hour stimulation, collected from a patient who received antiretroviral therapy. The receptor source for this set is an adult man with HIV who was CMV-seropositive.

By frequency in the sample, this clone is medium-sized (0.01 to 0.1%). The chain has TRBV7-2 and TRBJ1-4; the match to TRBD1 covers 7 bases. The length of the CDR3 is 16 residues. With 1 base clipped from V and 5 bases from J, the junction kept 7 bases outside the gene matches. Germline V gene lookup returns CDR1 SGHTA and CDR2 FQGNSA. This chain's CDR3 is CASSLGWKGANEKLFF. The DNA for the CDR3 is TGTGCCAGCAGCTTAGGGTGGAAGGGGGCGAATGAAAAACTGTTTTTT.

The chain uses TRBV7-9 and TRBJ2-3, with 10 bases aligning to TRBD2. Trimming at V came to 4 bases and at J to 0 bases, leaving 4 bases not matched to a gene. The CDR3 is 16 residues long. Germline values: CDR1 SEHNR, CDR2 FQNEAQ (reference sequence). Here the CDR3 DNA reads TGTGCCAGCAGCTCGGGACTAGCGTCTAGCACAGATACGCAGTATTTT. The encoded protein is CASSSGLASSTDTQYF.

The V and J genes are TRBV20-1 and TRBJ2-7, with TRBD1 matching over 8 bases. Germline values: CDR1 DFQATT, CDR2 SNEGSKA (reference sequence). Losses at the gene ends were 3 bases for V and 1 base for J; bases not matched to a gene: 5. CDR3 length: 14 amino acids. CDR3 DNA: TGCAGTGCTAGTGCAGGGGGCCTTTCCTACGAGCAGTACTTC. Amino acids: CSASAGGLSYEQYF.

V is TRBV12-3 or TRBV12-4 and J is TRBJ2-3, with unresolved D. Trimming removed 7 bases from V and 3 bases from J, with 11 bases in between. This CDR3 region has 13 residues. CDR3 DNA: TGTGCCAGCACCACTTCCGGGACAGATACGCAGTATTTT. This codes for CASTTSGTDTQYF.

This clone was observed a single time. The V call is TRBV21-1, the J call TRBJ1-5. TRBV21-1 is labeled a pseudogene. CDR3 length: 18 amino acids. Here the CDR3 reads CASSRREAKGKTYQPQHF. In nucleotides, the CDR3 is TGTGCCAGCAGCAGACGGGAGGCTAAGGGGAAGACCTATCAGCCCCAGCATTTT.

Only a few counts were recorded for this clone. The chain uses TRBV7-9 and TRBJ2-2; 8 bases match TRBD1. Per germline, CDR1 SEHNR and CDR2 FQNEAQ (reference sequence). The CDR3 has 17 residues. V shed 5 bases and J 5 bases; nucleotides not matched to a gene: 13. The CDR3 protein is CASSATDRGRRTGELFF. The CDR3 nucleotides are TGTGCCAGCAGCGCTACCGACAGGGGAAGAAGGACCGGGGAGCTGTTTTTT.

This clone was counted a few times. The chain recombines TRBV11-2 with TRBJ2-3; 14 bases align to TRBD2. CDR3 length: 18 residues. Germline V gene sequence: CDR1 SGHAT, CDR2 FQNNGV. J was trimmed by 3 bases and V by 3 bases; bases with no gene match: 8. CDR3: CASSLRTSGGLRTDTQYF. Here the CDR3 DNA reads TGTGCCAGCAGCTTGAGGACTAGCGGGGGGTTAAGGACAGATACGCAGTATTTT.

Comment on this clone: One end of the junction is discordant with germline, which a read error may explain. This chain uses TRBV6-5 with TRBJ1-2; no firm D call. CDR1 and CDR2 from the germline V gene are MNHEY and SVGAGI. The CDR3 is 16 amino acids. CDR3 in DNA: TGTGCCAGCAGCTACTACGCCAGTACCTCTAACTATGGCTACACCTTC. This encodes CASSYYASTSNYGYTF.

The chain carries TRBV12-3 or TRBV12-4 and TRBJ1-3, with 7 bases aligning to TRBD1. The CDR3 has 12 amino acids. J lost 16 bases, V lost 5 bases, and 11 bases had no gene match. CDR3 DNA sequence: TGTGCCAGCAGTCCCTCTACCGGGACAGTTTATTTT. Amino acid sequence: CASSPSTGTVYF.

The chain employs TRBV28 and TRBJ1-5; 8 bases match TRBD1. The CDR3 covers 15 residues. V lost 6 bases to trimming and J lost 6 bases; unmatched junction nucleotides: 10. CDR1 is MDHEN, CDR2 SYDVKM, per germline. The DNA of the CDR3 is TGTGCCAGCAGACCCACAGGGGGAGGGCGTCAGCCCCAGCATTTT. Translated, it gives CASRPTGGGRQPQHF.

This sequence joins TRBV4-1 and TRBJ1-3; 12 bases are shared with TRBD1. Germline CDR1 MGHRA, CDR2 YSYEKL. V gave up 1 base and J gave up 7 bases; unmatched junction bases: 5. The CDR3 consists of 16 residues. This chain's CDR3 is CASSQGGQGARNTIYF. The CDR3 nucleotides are TGCGCCAGCAGCCAAGGGGGACAGGGGGCGAGGAACACCATATATTTT.

V is TRBV28 and J is TRBJ1-1; D might be TRBD1 (5 bases). V lost 2 bases and J lost 6, with 16 bases in between. Germline V gene sequence: CDR1 MDHEN, CDR2 SYDVKM. This CDR3 is 15 amino acids long. CDR3 loop: CASSLGGGAAAEAFF. CDR3 in DNA: TGTGCCAGCAGTTTAGGGGGGGGAGCAGCAGCTGAAGCTTTCTTT.

This clone has only a few counts. The rearrangement uses TRBV6-6 and TRBJ1-2; D is perhaps TRBD1 (6 bases). V lost 5 bases and J 4 bases, leaving 14 bases between the germline ends. The CDR3 has 14 amino acids. The germline V gene has CDR1 MNHNY and CDR2 SVGAGI (reference sequence). The CDR3 spells CASSAGARSYGYTF. CDR3 coding DNA: TGTGCCAGCAGTGCAGGGGCTAGGAGCTATGGCTACACCTTC.

This clone was seen more than once but under ten times. V and J are TRBV5-1 and TRBJ1-1; 7 positions match TRBD1. CDR1 is SGHRS and CDR2 is YFSETQ in the germline V gene. Trimming removed 5 bases from V and 1 base from J; junction bases left unmatched: 5. This CDR3 region has 14 residues. CDR3 in DNA: TGCGCCAGCAGATGGGGACAGCAGAACACTGAAGCTTTCTTT. Amino acid sequence: CASRWGQQNTEAFF.

The J gene is TRBJ2-7, the V gene TRBV6-5, with D possibly matching TRBD1 (5 bases). The germline V gene encodes CDR1 MNHEY and CDR2 SVGAGI. The CDR3 sequence is 14 residues long. Trimming cost V 3 bases and J 5 bases, with 14 bases left between them. The CDR3 here is CASSYLGVKDEQYF. The DNA of the CDR3 is TGTGCCAGCAGTTATTTAGGGGTTAAGGACGAGCAGTACTTC.

For the CDR3, the DNA is TGTGCCAGCAGCCAAGGGAGAGGGCAAGCGTACACCTTC. As protein: CASSQGRGQAYTF. The chain joins TRBV3-1 (or the pseudogene TRBV3-2) to TRBJ1-2; no clear D gene. V lost 1 base to trimming and J lost 11 bases, with 14 bases between them. This CDR3 is built from 13 residues. Germline assignment: CDR1 LGHDT and CDR2 YNNKEL (reference sequence).

The V call is TRBV5-1, the J call TRBJ2-1; D is possibly TRBD1 or TRBD2 (5 bases each). The CDR3 length is 16 residues. V gave up 0 bases and J gave up 4 bases, with 14 bases separating them. Per the germline V gene, CDR1 is SGHRS and CDR2 is YFSETQ. The CDR3 DNA is TGCGCCAGCAGCTTGGGGCAGGGACCCCTTTACAATGAGCAGTTCTTC. Protein: CASSLGQGPLYNEQFF.

The chain is built from TRBV19 and TRBJ2-7; D gene unclear. In germline, CDR1 is LNHDA, CDR2 SQIVND (reference sequence). Deletions cut 6 bases from V and 6 bases from J, with 9 bases between. CDR3 length: 11 residues. In DNA form, the CDR3 reads TGTGCCAGTAGAGGAGCTAGCGAGCAGTACTTC. As protein: CASRGASEQYF.

Within the sample, this clone is medium-sized. This chain joins TRBV28 and TRBJ1-6; 7 bases are shared with TRBD1. Germline-derived CDR1 and CDR2 are MDHEN and SYDVKM. This CDR3 has 15 amino acids. The junction had 10 bases not matched to a gene; V was cut back by 5 bases and J by 9 bases. The CDR3 sequence: CASSTPTGTASPLHF. CDR3 in DNA: TGTGCCAGCAGTACCCCGACAGGGACGGCTTCACCCCTCCACTTT.

The chain combines TRBV2 with TRBJ2-7; TRBD2 is a possible D gene (5 bases). The CDR3 loop spans 14 amino acids. Per the germline V gene, CDR1 is SNHLY and CDR2 is FYNNEI. V gave up 2 bases and J gave up 3 bases, with 11 bases separating them. This CDR3 reads CASSELARGYEQYF. The CDR3 nucleotides are TGTGCCAGCAGTGAACTCGCACGGGGCTACGAGCAGTACTTC.

V usage is TRBV6-6 and J usage is TRBJ1-5; maybe TRBD1 (5 bases). V lost 0 bases to trimming and J lost 5 bases, with 8 bases between them. The CDR3 has 14 amino acids. Germline values: CDR1 MNHNY, CDR2 SVGAGI (reference sequence). This chain's CDR3 is CASSYSGDHQPQHF. The CDR3 DNA reads TGTGCCAGCAGTTACTCAGGGGATCATCAGCCCCAGCATTTT.

The V gene is TRBV19, the J gene TRBJ1-1; D uncertain. Germline V gene lookup returns CDR1 LNHDA and CDR2 SQIVND (reference sequence). The CDR3 length is 13 residues. The germline V and J ends were trimmed by 4 bases and 0 bases, with 6 bases remaining between them. CDR3 residues: CASSRDLNTEAFF. The CDR3 coding sequence is TGTGCCAGTAGTAGAGACCTGAACACTGAAGCTTTCTTT.

V gene TRBV5-6 combines with J gene TRBJ2-7; perhaps TRBD2 as D (5 bases). Germline lookup yields CDR1 SGHDT and CDR2 YYEEEE. V was pared by 3 bases and J by 0 bases, with 7 bases between. This CDR3 contains 13 residues. This chain's CDR3 is CASSSSSSYEQYF. Written as DNA, the CDR3 is TGTGCCAGCAGCTCTAGCAGCTCCTACGAGCAGTACTTC.

The chain joins TRBV5-5 to TRBJ1-5, with D perhaps TRBD1 (6 bases). Trimming took 4 bases from V and 7 from J, leaving 15 bases between them. Germline values: CDR1 SGHKS, CDR2 YYEKEE (reference sequence). The CDR3 has 14 amino acids. The CDR3 is CASSPTGTGQPQHF. The CDR3 DNA is TGTGCCAGCAGCCCCACAGGGACGGGCCAGCCCCAGCATTTT.

The chain joins TRBV14 to TRBJ1-4; D is unclear. CDR3 length: 18 amino acids. V lost 1 base, J lost 0 bases, and 15 bases lay in between. Germline V lookup: CDR1 SGHDN, CDR2 FVKESK. CDR3 in amino acids: CASSQVKGDYSTNEKLFF. The CDR3 region has the DNA TGTGCCAGCAGCCAAGTCAAGGGCGACTACTCAACTAATGAAAAACTGTTTTTT.

The V and J genes are TRBV6-1 and TRBJ1-5; D may be TRBD1 (6 bases). Germline CDR1 MNHNS, CDR2 SASEGT. Trimming took 3 bases from V and 6 from J, leaving 12 bases between them. CDR3 length equals 14 residues. The CDR3 sequence is CASSEGQPSQPQHF. CDR3 nucleotide sequence: TGTGCCAGCAGTGAGGGACAACCAAGTCAGCCCCAGCATTTT.